The 5 T cell receptor beta chains given below trace back to one sample, sequenced in a study of blood T cells in healthy people across ages. Then a second PCR, running roughly 7 to 11 cycles, was carried out with a sample-barcoded 5' primer and a J-beta primer mix. Via MiXCR, TCRdb re-called the 5' RACE reads, giving one row per CDR3 protein. In the table there are hundreds of thousands of distinct CDR3 sequences, about 34% of which are singletons. Sequenced sample: blood. Receptors originate from a woman over 75 in good health.

CDR3 loop: CASSLSSLTDTQYF. CDR3 DNA sequence: TGTGCCAGCAGCTTAAGCTCACTCACAGATACGCAGTATTTT. This rearrangement joins TRBV7-2 to TRBJ2-3, with D unclear. The ends were cut back, 2 bases at V and 2 bases at J, with 8 bases in the middle. Germline loops: CDR1 SGHTA, CDR2 FQGNSA. This CDR3 has 14 residues.

The table lists this clonotype with a few counts. A much larger clone sits a single nucleotide away, making a read error possible. V is TRBV7-6 and J is TRBJ1-2; D gene unclear. V was trimmed by 4 bases and J by 8 bases, leaving 14 bases between them. The CDR3 totals 13 residues. Germline V gives CDR1 SGHVS, CDR2 FNYEAQ. The CDR3 sequence is CASSSASRGGYTF. Here the CDR3 DNA reads TGTGCCAGCAGCTCCGCAAGCCGCGGAGGCTACACCTTC.

At least ten counts were recorded for this clonotype. This chain links TRBV6-2 or TRBV6-3 with TRBJ1-2, with unresolved D. Trimming pared 6 bases from V and 2 bases from J, leaving 10 bases between. CDR1 MNHEY and CDR2 SVGEGT come from the germline V gene. The CDR3 runs 13 residues. CDR3 nucleotides: TGTGCCAGCAGGATCACAGCAAACTATGGCTACACCTTC. The encoded protein is CASRITANYGYTF.

This clonotype was picked up a small number of times. The V gene is TRBV7-3, the J gene TRBJ2-1; D possibly corresponds to TRBD2 (6 bases). Germline loops: CDR1 SGHTA, CDR2 FQGTGA. The CDR3 spans 16 residues. V lost 1 base and J 7 bases, leaving 17 bases between the germline ends. The CDR3 region is CASSLRGTRAGNEQFF. In DNA form, the CDR3 reads TGTGCCAGCAGCTTAAGAGGGACTCGTGCGGGTAATGAGCAGTTCTTC.

Concerning this clonotype itself: A much larger clone sits a single nucleotide away, making a read error possible. The chain has TRBV29-1 and TRBJ2-7; the D is unclear. V dropped 2 bases and J dropped 7 bases, with 21 bases sitting between them. Germline V gives CDR1 SQVTM, CDR2 ANQGSEA. This CDR3 spans 15 amino acids. This CDR3 reads CSVELANRGYNEQYF. The CDR3 coding sequence is TGCAGCGTTGAATTGGCGAACAGAGGCTACAATGAGCAGTACTTC.